The next 21 T cell receptor beta chains were all read from a single sample in a study of beta chain features in type 1 diabetes. Study results and caveats: Significant though moderate, a shortening of TCRB CDR3s appeared in all four CD4+ subsets of Type 1 diabetes patients.

Isolated RNA was reverse transcribed in full, so expressed TCRB transcripts were sequenced. Generated by immunoSEQ multiplex PCR, the TCRdb table keeps only in-frame clones and is missing some. The sample has 150,000 to 200,000 clones; roughly 60% are singletons. The antigens of these receptors remain unknown. Sequenced sample: naive CD4+ T cells from blood. These receptors were collected from a man aged 30 to 39 with type 1 diabetes.

This clone was observed a single time. V gene TRBV29-1 combines with J gene TRBJ1-1, with 10 nucleotides matching TRBD1. The germline V gene has CDR1 SQVTM and CDR2 ANQGSEA. V shed 5 bases and J 4 bases; nucleotides not matched to a gene: 4. The CDR3 has 13 amino acids. CDR3 nucleotide sequence: TGCAGCGTTACCCGGACAGGGGGCACTGAAGCTTTCTTT. It translates to CSVTRTGGTEAFF. Supplemented by reference TRBV29-1 and TRBJ1-1, the full variable domain reads SAVISQKPSRDICQRGTSLTIQCQVDSQVTMMFWYRQQPGQSLTLIATANQGSEATYESGFVIDKFPISRPNLTFSTLTVSNMSPEDSSIYLCSVTRTGGTEAFFGQGTRLTVV.

This rearrangement joins TRBV7-2 to TRBJ2-7; 8 bases agree with TRBD2. CDR3 size: 15 residues. CDR1 is SGHTA, CDR2 FQGNSA, per germline. With 1 base clipped from V and 4 bases from J, the junction kept 6 bases outside the gene matches. The CDR3 loop reads CASSLEGTSTYEQYF. In nucleotides, the CDR3 is TGTGCCAGCAGCTTAGAAGGGACTAGTACTTACGAGCAGTACTTC.

The chain links TRBV5-4 to TRBJ2-1; D remains ambiguous. The germline gives CDR1 SGHNT, CDR2 YYREEE (reference sequence). The CDR3 is 16 amino acids. V was trimmed by 0 bases and J by 0 bases, leaving 10 bases between them. The CDR3 region has the DNA TGTGCCAGCAGCTTGGCCGGCGCAAGCTCCTACAATGAGCAGTTCTTC. Amino acids: CASSLAGASSYNEQFF.

V usage is TRBV5-4 and J usage is TRBJ2-5, with TRBD2 as a possible D gene (5 bases). Trimming stripped 4 bases from V and 4 bases from J, with 14 bases between. There are 14 residues in the CDR3. Germline CDR1 is SGHNT and CDR2 is YYREEE (reference sequence). The CDR3 DNA reads TGTGCCAGCAGCCGCCCGGGGATTTCAGAGACCCAGTACTTC. The encoded protein is CASSRPGISETQYF.

The chain joins TRBV7-9 to TRBJ2-3; unclear D gene. Germline-derived CDR1 and CDR2 are SEHNR and FQNEAQ (reference sequence). The ends were cut back, 8 bases at V and 5 bases at J, with 8 bases in the middle. The CDR3 spans 11 residues. CDR3 region: CASGVQDTQYF. In DNA form, the CDR3 reads TGTGCCAGCGGAGTTCAAGATACGCAGTATTTT. Complete variable domain (other parts from reference TRBV7-9 and TRBJ2-3): DTGVSQNPRHKITKRGQNVTFRCDPISEHNRLYWYRQTLGQGPEFLTYFQNEAQLEKSRLLSDRFSAERPKGSFSTLEIQRTEQGDSAMYLCASGVQDTQYFGPGTRLTVL.

This clone turned up a few times. The chain links TRBV30 to TRBJ1-5; D unresolved. V was clipped by 5 bases and J by 4 bases, with 9 bases between them. The CDR3 totals 12 residues. Per germline, CDR1 GTSNPN and CDR2 SVGIG (reference sequence). DNA of the CDR3: TGTGCCTGGGAGAGTAGTAATCAGCCCCAGCATTTT. Its protein is CAWESSNQPQHF.

This chain links TRBV2 with TRBJ2-6; D is possibly TRBD2 (6 bases). Trimming removed 9 bases from V and 0 bases from J, with 12 bases in between. The germline gives CDR1 SNHLY, CDR2 FYNNEI. The CDR3 length is 15 residues. The CDR3 nucleotides are TGTGCCAGGAAGATGGGAGGCTCTGGGGCCAACGTCCTGACTTTC. It specifies CARKMGGSGANVLTF.

The genes are TRBV4-1 and TRBJ2-7; tentatively, D is TRBD1 (5 bases). The CDR3 is made up of 16 amino acids. Trimming took off 0 bases at V and 2 bases at J, with 14 bases between the two ends. From germline, CDR1 is MGHRA and CDR2 YSYEKL. The CDR3 reads CASSQDLAGLAYEQYF. The CDR3, as DNA: TGCGCCAGCAGCCAAGATCTCGCAGGGCTTGCCTACGAGCAGTACTTC.

The V and J genes are TRBV30 and TRBJ2-7, with 9 positions matching TRBD1. The CDR3 contains 13 residues. Germline values: CDR1 GTSNPN, CDR2 SVGIG (reference sequence). Losses at the gene ends were 5 bases for V and 1 base for J; bases not matched to a gene: 3. The CDR3 region has the DNA TGTGCCTGGTCTGGGACAGGGTCCTACGAGCAGTACTTC. Protein sequence: CAWSGTGSYEQYF.

CDR3 sequence: CASSQDEGGVGGANVLTF. The CDR3, as DNA: TGTGCCAGCAGCCAAGATGAGGGAGGGGTTGGCGGGGCCAACGTCCTGACTTTC. This chain uses TRBV4-2 with TRBJ2-6, with TRBD2 identical over 7 bases. CDR3 length: 18 residues. Trimming took 0 bases from V and 4 from J; bases not matched to a gene: 9. The germline CDR1 and CDR2 sequences are LGHNA and YNFKEQ.

The J gene is TRBJ1-1, the V gene TRBV25-1; 8 positions match TRBD1. The CDR3 consists of 14 residues. V was clipped by 4 bases and J by 4 bases; unmatched bases: 5. Germline V lookup: CDR1 MGHDK, CDR2 SYGVNS. CDR3 region: CASSAQGQGTEAFF. The CDR3 DNA reads TGTGCCAGCAGTGCCCAAGGACAGGGCACTGAAGCTTTCTTT.

The chain uses TRBV29-1 and TRBJ2-1, with 9 bases identical to TRBD1. The germline V gene has CDR1 SQVTM and CDR2 ANQGSEA. The V segment lost 7 bases and the J segment 9 bases; nucleotides outside the gene matches: 7. CDR3 length equals 12 residues. Written as DNA, the CDR3 is TGCAGCGCTGGGACAGGGAGAGGTGAGCAGTTCTTC. This translates into CSAGTGRGEQFF.

The CDR3 spells CASSLAEATPYNEQFF. The DNA for the CDR3 is TGTGCCAGCAGCTTGGCTGAGGCTACCCCCTACAATGAGCAGTTCTTC. The chain uses TRBV5-6 and TRBJ2-1; no reliable D call. V lost 0 bases and J lost 2, with 12 bases in between. This CDR3 contains 16 residues. Germline V CDR1 and CDR2: SGHDT, YYEEEE.

This chain uses TRBV15 with TRBJ1-4; no clear D. Germline V gives CDR1 LNHNV, CDR2 YYDKDF (reference sequence). The germline V and J ends were trimmed by 0 bases and 4 bases, with 6 bases remaining between them. The length of the CDR3 is 14 residues. The CDR3 is CATSRDRLNEKLFF. CDR3 coding DNA: TGTGCCACCAGCAGAGACAGGCTTAATGAAAAACTGTTTTTT.

This clone has just a few counts. The rearrangement links TRBV18 to TRBJ2-5; tentatively, D is TRBD2 (5 bases). Trimming shortened V by 5 bases and J by 2 bases, and 6 bases separated the two germline ends. The CDR3 consists of 12 residues. Germline V gives CDR1 KGHSH, CDR2 LQKENI. The CDR3 loop reads CASSGLQETQYF. The CDR3 region has the DNA TGTGCCAGCTCAGGACTTCAAGAGACCCAGTACTTC.

The CDR3 here is CASSYGIAGNQETQYF. CDR3 DNA sequence: TGTGCCAGCAGTTACGGAATAGCGGGGAATCAAGAGACCCAGTACTTC. The chain combines TRBV6-5 with TRBJ2-5; 8 bases are shared with TRBD2. This CDR3 contains 16 residues. Germline V gene sequence: CDR1 MNHEY, CDR2 SVGAGI. Trimming at V came to 2 bases and at J to 2 bases, leaving 7 bases not matched to a gene.

V usage is TRBV4-3 and J usage is TRBJ1-2, with unresolved D. The V end lost 0 bases, the J end lost 2 bases, and 7 bases lay between the germline ends. This CDR3 contains 14 residues. Germline CDR1 and CDR2: LGHNA and YSLEER. CDR3 protein: CASSQDSRNYGYTF. CDR3 coding DNA: TGCGCCAGCAGCCAAGATTCTAGGAACTATGGCTACACCTTC.

V is TRBV28 and J is TRBJ2-3; 10 bases are shared with TRBD2. Germline V gene data show CDR1 as MDHEN and CDR2 as SYDVKM. The CDR3 spans 15 residues. Trimming removed 6 bases from V and 4 bases from J; junction bases left unmatched: 7. The CDR3: CASRVSGGAPDTQYF. For the CDR3, the DNA is TGTGCCAGCAGGGTGAGCGGGGGGGCACCAGATACGCAGTATTTT.

J is TRBJ2-3 and V is TRBV6-5; TRBD2 might be the D (5 bases). The CDR3 has 13 amino acids. Germline CDR1 and CDR2: MNHEY and SVGAGI. V lost 11 bases to trimming and J lost 5 bases, with 17 bases between them. CDR3 bases: TGTGCCGCCCGGGGAACCATTGGAGATACGCAGTATTTT. This encodes CAARGTIGDTQYF.

This clone was seen a few times. The chain joins TRBV29-1 to TRBJ2-1; D is perhaps TRBD1 or TRBD2 (5 bases each). The V end was cut by 3 bases, the J end by 4 bases, with 13 bases between. The CDR3 totals 14 residues. Germline assignment: CDR1 SQVTM and CDR2 ANQGSEA. CDR3 coding DNA: TGCAGCGTTGAGATGAGGGGCCGATACAATGAGCAGTTCTTC. This codes for CSVEMRGRYNEQFF.

V usage is TRBV5-1 and J usage is TRBJ2-5; D is unclear. Germline V gene sequence: CDR1 SGHRS, CDR2 YFSETQ. The germline V and J ends were trimmed by 3 bases and 0 bases, with 6 bases remaining between them. This CDR3 comprises 13 residues. The CDR3 DNA follows: TGCGCCAGCAGCTCCCTGTACCAAGAGACCCAGTACTTC. Its translation: CASSSLYQETQYF.